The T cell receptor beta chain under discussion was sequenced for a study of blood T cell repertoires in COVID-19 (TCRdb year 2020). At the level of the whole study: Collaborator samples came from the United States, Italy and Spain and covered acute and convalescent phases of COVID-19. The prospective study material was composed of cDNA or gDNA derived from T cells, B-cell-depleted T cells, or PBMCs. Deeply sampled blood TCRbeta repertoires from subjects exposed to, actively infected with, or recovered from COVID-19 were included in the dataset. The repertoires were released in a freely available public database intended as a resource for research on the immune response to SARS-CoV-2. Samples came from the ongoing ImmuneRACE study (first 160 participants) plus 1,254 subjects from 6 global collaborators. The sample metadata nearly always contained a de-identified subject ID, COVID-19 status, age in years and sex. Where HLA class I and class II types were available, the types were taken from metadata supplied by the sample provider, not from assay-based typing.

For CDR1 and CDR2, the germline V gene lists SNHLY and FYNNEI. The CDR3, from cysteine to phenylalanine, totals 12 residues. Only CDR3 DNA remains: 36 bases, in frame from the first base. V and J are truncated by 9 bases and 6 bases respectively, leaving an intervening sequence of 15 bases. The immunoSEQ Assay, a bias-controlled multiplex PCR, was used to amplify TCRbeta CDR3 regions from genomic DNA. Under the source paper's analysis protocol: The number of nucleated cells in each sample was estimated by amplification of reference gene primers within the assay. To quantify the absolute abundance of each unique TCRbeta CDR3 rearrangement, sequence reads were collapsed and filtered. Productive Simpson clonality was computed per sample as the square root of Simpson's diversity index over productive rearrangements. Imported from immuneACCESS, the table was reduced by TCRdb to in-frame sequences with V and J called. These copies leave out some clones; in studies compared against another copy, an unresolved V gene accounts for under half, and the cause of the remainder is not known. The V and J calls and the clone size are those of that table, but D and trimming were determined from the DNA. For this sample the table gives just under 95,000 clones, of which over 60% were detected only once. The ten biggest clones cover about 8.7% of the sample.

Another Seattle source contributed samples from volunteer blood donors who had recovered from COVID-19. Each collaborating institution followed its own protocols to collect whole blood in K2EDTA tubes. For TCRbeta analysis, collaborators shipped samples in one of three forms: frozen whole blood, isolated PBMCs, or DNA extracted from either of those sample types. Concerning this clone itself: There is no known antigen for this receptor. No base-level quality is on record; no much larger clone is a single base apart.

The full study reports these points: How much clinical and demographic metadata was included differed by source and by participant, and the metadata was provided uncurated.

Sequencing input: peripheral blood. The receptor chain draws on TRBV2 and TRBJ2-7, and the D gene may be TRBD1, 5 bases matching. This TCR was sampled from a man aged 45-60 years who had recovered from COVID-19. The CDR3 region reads CASEGATVEQYF. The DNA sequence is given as TGTGCCAGTGAAGGGGCCACGGTCGAGCAGTACTTC.